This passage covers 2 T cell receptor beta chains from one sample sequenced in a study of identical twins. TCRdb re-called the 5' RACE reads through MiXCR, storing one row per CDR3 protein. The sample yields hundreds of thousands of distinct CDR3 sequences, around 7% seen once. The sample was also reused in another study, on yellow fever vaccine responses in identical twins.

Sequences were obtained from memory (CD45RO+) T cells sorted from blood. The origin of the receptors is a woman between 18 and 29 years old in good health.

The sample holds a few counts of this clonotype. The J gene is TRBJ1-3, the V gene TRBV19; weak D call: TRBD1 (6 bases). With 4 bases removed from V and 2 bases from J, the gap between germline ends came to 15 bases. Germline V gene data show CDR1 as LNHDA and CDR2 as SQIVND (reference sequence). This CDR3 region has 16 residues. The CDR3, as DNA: TGTGCCAGTAGTAACCAACAGGGTCCGACTGGAAACACCATATATTTT. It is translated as CASSNQQGPTGNTIYF.

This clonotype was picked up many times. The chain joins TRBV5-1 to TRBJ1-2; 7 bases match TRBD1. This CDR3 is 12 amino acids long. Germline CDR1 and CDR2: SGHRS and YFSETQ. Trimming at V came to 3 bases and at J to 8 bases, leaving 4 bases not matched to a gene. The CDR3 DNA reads TGCGCCAGCAGCTACGACAGGGACGGCTACACCTTC. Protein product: CASSYDRDGYTF.